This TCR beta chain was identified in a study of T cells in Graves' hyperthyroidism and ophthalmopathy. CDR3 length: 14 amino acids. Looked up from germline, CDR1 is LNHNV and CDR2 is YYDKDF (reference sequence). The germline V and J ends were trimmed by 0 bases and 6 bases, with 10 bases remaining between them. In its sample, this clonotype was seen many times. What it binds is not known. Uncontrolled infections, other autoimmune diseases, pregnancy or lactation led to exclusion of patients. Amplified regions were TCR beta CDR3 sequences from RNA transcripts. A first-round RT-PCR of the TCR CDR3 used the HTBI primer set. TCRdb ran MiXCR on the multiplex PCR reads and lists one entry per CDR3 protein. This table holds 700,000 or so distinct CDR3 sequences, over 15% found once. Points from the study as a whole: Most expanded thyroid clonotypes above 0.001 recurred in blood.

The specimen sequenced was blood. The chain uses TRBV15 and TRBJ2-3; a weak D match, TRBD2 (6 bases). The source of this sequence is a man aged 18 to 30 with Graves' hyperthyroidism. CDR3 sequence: CATSRDLRGDTQYF. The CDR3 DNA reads TGTGCCACCAGCAGAGATCTTCGGGGGGATACGCAGTATTTT.